Included here is one T cell receptor (beta chain) sequence, with context. Reverse transcription of 0.5 to 1 ug RNA was performed with random hexamers. TCR beta CDR3 was amplified by immunoSEQ covering 54 Vbeta and 13 Jbeta. MiXCR, applied by TCRdb to the immunoSEQ multiplex PCR reads, yields one record per CDR3 protein. Here the sample spans about 200,000 distinct CDR3 sequences, roughly 96% being singletons. These data are taken from a study of CD8 T cells in Susac syndrome. CDR1 is WNHNN, CDR2 SYGVQD, per germline (reference sequence). The CDR3 runs to 14 residues. Deletions cut 2 bases from V and 2 bases from J, with 10 bases between. In blood CD8+ and CD4+ T cells, TCR beta underwent sequencing.

The sequence came from a human donor with multiple sclerosis. The source material was CD4+ T cells from PBMCs. The genes are TRBV10-1 and TRBJ2-7, with a tentative D call TRBD1 (6 bases). The CDR3, as DNA: TGCGCCAGCAGTGAGGGGTCAGGGGCCTACGAGCAGTACTTC. Translating it yields CASSEGSGAYEQYF.